This entry lists 11 T cell receptor beta chains sequenced from one sample in a study of PD-1 blockade in classical Hodgkin lymphoma. No patient escaped relapse after autologous stem cell transplantation, and brentuximab vedotin exposure varied. Generated by immunoSEQ multiplex PCR, the TCRdb table keeps only in-frame clones and is missing some. Here the sample spans tens of thousands of clones, roughly 86% being singletons. The sample consisted of peripheral blood mononuclear cells (PBMCs), taken at baseline. The receptor set was obtained from a human donor with classical Hodgkin lymphoma.

The chain employs TRBV18 and TRBJ1-2, with D unclear. Trimming removed 4 bases from V and 8 bases from J, with 14 bases in between. Looked up from germline, CDR1 is KGHSH and CDR2 is LQKENI. The CDR3 contains 13 residues. CDR3 nucleotide sequence: TGTGCCAGCTCACAGTCGAGAGGGTCCGGCTACACCTTC. Encoded protein: CASSQSRGSGYTF.

The rearrangement joins TRBV6-1 to TRBJ2-7, with D hard to call. Germline V gene data show CDR1 as MNHNS and CDR2 as SASEGT. This CDR3 region has 12 residues. V was clipped by 7 bases and J by 5 bases, with 12 bases between them. The CDR3 DNA reads as TGTGCCAGCACCCCTCGTGGTGACGAGCAGTACTTC. Translating it yields CASTPRGDEQYF.

The J gene is TRBJ2-3, the V gene TRBV7-9; 9 nucleotides align to TRBD2. The CDR3 runs to 15 residues. The germline V gene encodes CDR1 SEHNR and CDR2 FQNEAQ (reference sequence). V was clipped by 6 bases and J by 1 base; unmatched bases: 5. This CDR3 is CASRPGLARTDTQYF. The CDR3 coding sequence is TGTGCCAGCAGACCCGGACTAGCGCGCACAGATACGCAGTATTTT.

The chain carries TRBV5-5 and TRBJ1-1; D is undetermined. This CDR3 region has 13 residues. V gave up 7 bases and J gave up 1 base, with 11 bases separating them. Looked up from germline, CDR1 is SGHKS and CDR2 is YYEKEE (reference sequence). The CDR3 reads CASGDRSNTEAFF. CDR3 nucleotide sequence: TGTGCCAGCGGCGATCGGTCGAACACTGAAGCTTTCTTT.

The chain is built from TRBV7-9 and TRBJ2-2, with D unresolved. CDR1 is SEHNR, CDR2 FQNEAQ, per germline (reference sequence). V was pared by 1 base and J by 7 bases, with 7 bases between. The CDR3 loop spans 13 amino acids. This CDR3 reads CASSLDYGGELFF. CDR3 nucleotide sequence: TGTGCCAGCAGCTTAGACTATGGCGGGGAGCTGTTTTTT.

The V call is TRBV28, the J call TRBJ1-5; 7 bases fit TRBD1. Germline lookup yields CDR1 MDHEN and CDR2 SYDVKM. J gave up 8 bases and V 5 bases, and 12 bases lay outside the gene matches. This CDR3 has 15 residues. The CDR3 DNA is TGTGCCAGCAGTCGGTACCAAGGGACAGATGAGCCCCAGCATTTT. Residues: CASSRYQGTDEPQHF.

The chain joins TRBV20-1 to TRBJ1-1; D ambiguous. CDR1 and CDR2 (germline): DFQATT, SNEGSKA (reference sequence). The CDR3 consists of 11 residues. Trimming removed 5 bases at V and 0 bases at J, with 4 bases between. The CDR3 region has the DNA TGCAGTGCTTCACTGAACACTGAAGCTTTCTTT. Residues: CSASLNTEAFF.

The rearrangement joins TRBV19 to TRBJ2-5; the match to TRBD2 covers 10 bases. CDR3 size: 15 residues. CDR1 is LNHDA and CDR2 is SQIVND in the germline V gene (reference sequence). The J segment lost 5 bases and the V segment lost 3 bases, leaving 6 bases of the junction unmatched. The CDR3 region has the DNA TGTGCCAGTAGTATCGTGGCTAGCGGGGGCGAGACCCAGTACTTC. Its protein is CASSIVASGGETQYF. Combining the CDR3 with reference TRBV19 and TRBJ2-5 gives the whole variable domain DGGITQSPKYLFRKEGQNVTLSCEQNLNHDAMYWYRQDPGQGLRLIYYSQIVNDFQKGDIAEGYSVSREKKESFPLTVTSAQKNPTAFYLCASSIVASGGETQYFGPGTRLLVL.

V and J are TRBV2 and TRBJ1-4, with 9 positions matching TRBD1. The CDR3 loop spans 16 amino acids. The V gene end was trimmed by 5 bases and the J gene end by 3 bases; junction bases not matched to a gene: 7. Germline values: CDR1 SNHLY, CDR2 FYNNEI. CDR3 region: CASSRDRVTANEKLFF. The CDR3 region has the DNA TGTGCCAGCAGTCGGGACAGGGTGACAGCTAATGAAAAACTGTTTTTT.

This sequence joins TRBV6-5 and TRBJ1-2; 7 positions agree with TRBD1. Germline-derived CDR1 and CDR2 are MNHEY and SVGAGI. The CDR3 loop spans 12 amino acids. Germline trimming cut 6 bases from V and 4 bases from J; bases unmatched to any gene: 2. The CDR3 DNA reads TGTGCCAGCAGACGGGACAGCTATGGCTACACCTTC. As protein: CASRRDSYGYTF.

This clone was recorded only once. V and J are TRBV9 and TRBJ2-4; no definite D call. The germline CDR1 and CDR2 sequences are SGDLS and YYNGEE. This CDR3 is built from 13 residues. V was shortened by 0 bases and J by 8 bases, with 9 bases between the two germline ends. The CDR3 DNA sequence: TGTGCCAGCAGCGTAGTACCAGGCGACATTCAGTACTTC. Its protein product is CASSVVPGDIQYF.